Below, one TCR beta chain is given with its context. What it recognizes is unknown. Trimming shortened V by 1 base and J by 0 bases, and 9 bases separated the two germline ends. The CDR3 sequence is 16 residues long. Germline CDR1 is MGHRA and CDR2 is YSYEKL. The whole isolated RNA underwent reverse transcription, so sequencing captured expressed TCRB transcripts. Libraries were prepared by immunoSEQ multiplex PCR; TCRdb keeps only in-frame clonotypes and omits some of them. Among nearly 700,000 clones listed, 13% were seen once. The data are from a study of beta chain features in type 1 diabetes. Findings and limits, study-wide: In all four CD4+ subsets, TCRB CDR3 length was significantly, moderately reduced in type 1 diabetes. There were fewer insertions and more deletions at the VDJ junctions of type 1 diabetes patients.

This TCR was sampled from a young man with type 1 diabetes. This chain connects TRBV4-1 to TRBJ2-2; no clear D gene. Material for sequencing was naive CD4+ T cells from blood. CDR3 DNA sequence: TGCGCCAGCAGCCAAGGTGGGGTTACGAACACCGGGGAGCTGTTTTTT. Translated: CASSQGGVTNTGELFF.